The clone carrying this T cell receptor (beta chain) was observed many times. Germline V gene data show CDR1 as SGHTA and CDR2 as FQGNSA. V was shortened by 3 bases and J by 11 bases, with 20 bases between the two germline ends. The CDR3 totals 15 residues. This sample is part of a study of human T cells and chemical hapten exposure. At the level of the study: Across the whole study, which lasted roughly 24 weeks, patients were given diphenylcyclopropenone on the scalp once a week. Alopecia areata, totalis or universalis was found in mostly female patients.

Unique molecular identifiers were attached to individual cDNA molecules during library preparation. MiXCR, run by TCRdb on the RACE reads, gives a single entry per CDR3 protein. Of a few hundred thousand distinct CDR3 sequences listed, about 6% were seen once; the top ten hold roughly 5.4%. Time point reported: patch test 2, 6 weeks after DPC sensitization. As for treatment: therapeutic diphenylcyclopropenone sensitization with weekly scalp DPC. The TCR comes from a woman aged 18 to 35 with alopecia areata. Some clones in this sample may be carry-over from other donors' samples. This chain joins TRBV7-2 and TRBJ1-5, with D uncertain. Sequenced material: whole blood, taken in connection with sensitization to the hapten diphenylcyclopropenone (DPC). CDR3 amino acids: CASSFSLTDRAAQHF. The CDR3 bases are TGTGCCAGCAGCTTCTCACTCACCGATCGGGCGGCCCAGCATTTT.